This T cell receptor (beta chain) was observed in a study of shared clonotypes between healthy human individuals. Some clones are missing from TCRdb's copy, which holds only in-frame ones; the method was immunoSEQ multiplex PCR. The sample lists roughly 2 million clones, approximately 95% occurring once. V lost 4 bases and J lost 4, with 18 bases in between. Per the germline V gene, CDR1 is SGHRS and CDR2 is YFSETQ. The CDR3 is 16 residues long. J is TRBJ1-5 and V is TRBV5-1, with a possible D match to TRBD1 (6 bases). This receptor was identified in a man aged 18-30 years in good health. The sample was naive CD4+ T cells sorted from blood. Specified subset: CD45RA+ positively selected. The CDR3 coding sequence is TGCGCCAGCAGCCCGGGAGGGGGTAGTGGGAATCAGCCCCAGCATTTT. Translation: CASSPGGGSGNQPQHF.